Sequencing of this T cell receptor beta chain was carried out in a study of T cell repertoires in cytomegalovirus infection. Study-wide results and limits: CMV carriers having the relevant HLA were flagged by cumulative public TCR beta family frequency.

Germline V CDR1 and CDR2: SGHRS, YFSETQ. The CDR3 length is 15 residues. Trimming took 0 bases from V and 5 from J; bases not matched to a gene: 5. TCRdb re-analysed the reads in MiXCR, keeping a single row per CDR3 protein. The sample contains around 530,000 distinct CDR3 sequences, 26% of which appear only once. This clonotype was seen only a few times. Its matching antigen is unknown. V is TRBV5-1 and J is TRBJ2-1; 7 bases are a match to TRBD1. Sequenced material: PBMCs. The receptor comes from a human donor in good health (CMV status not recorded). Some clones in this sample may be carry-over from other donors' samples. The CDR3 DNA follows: TGCGCCAGCAGCTTGGGCGGACAGGTTGACAATGAGCAGTTCTTC. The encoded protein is CASSLGGQVDNEQFF.